Each of the 20 T cell receptor beta chains below was sequenced from the same sample in a study of technical replicates of blood from several donors. Here immunoSEQ multiplex PCR was the method, and the copy in TCRdb shows in-frame clones only, minus some. This table holds 80,000 to 90,000 clones, 85% to 95% found once. The sample was T cells isolated from PBMCs. All receptors come from a human donor in good health.

This clone was detected only once. This sequence joins TRBV6-1 and TRBJ1-1; 8 bases agree with TRBD1. The CDR3 has 13 residues. CDR1 is MNHNS and CDR2 is SASEGT in the germline V gene. The J segment lost 0 bases and the V segment lost 8 bases, leaving 2 bases of the junction unmatched. The CDR3 nucleotides are TGTGCCAGCGGGACAGGAATGAACACTGAAGCTTTCTTT. Its protein is CASGTGMNTEAFF.

This clone has just one count. The genes are TRBV5-1 and TRBJ1-4; TRBD1 might be the D (6 bases). The germline V and J ends were trimmed by 3 bases and 2 bases, with 11 bases remaining between them. CDR1 is SGHRS, CDR2 YFSETQ, per germline. CDR3 length: 15 amino acids. Here the CDR3 DNA reads TGCGCCAGCAGCTCACAGGGATCGACTAATGAAAAACTGTTTTTT. It codes for CASSSQGSTNEKLFF. Full variable domain (missing parts from reference TRBV5-1 and TRBJ1-4): KAGVTQTPRYLIKTRGQQVTLSCSPISGHRSVSWYQQTPGQGLQFLFEYFSETQRNKGNFPGRFSGRQFSNSRSEMNVSTLELGDSALYLCASSSQGSTNEKLFFGSGTQLSVL.

The chain combines TRBV28 with TRBJ1-3, with 9 bases fitting TRBD1. The CDR3 totals 14 residues. V lost 5 bases, J lost 8 bases, and 7 bases stayed unmatched. From germline, CDR1 is MDHEN and CDR2 SYDVKM. CDR3 in amino acids: CASSETGGLDTIYF. Here the CDR3 DNA reads TGTGCCAGCAGTGAAACAGGGGGCTTGGACACCATATATTTT.

V gene TRBV14 combines with J gene TRBJ1-1; 8 bases fit TRBD1. CDR3 size: 14 residues. Germline values: CDR1 SGHDN, CDR2 FVKESK. After removal of 4 bases from V and 2 bases from J, the junction contained 3 bases not matched to a gene. The CDR3 nucleotides are TGTGCCAGCAGCCGCAGGGGGCTCAACACTGAAGCTTTCTTT. Its translation: CASSRRGLNTEAFF.

In its sample, this clone was seen once. The chain combines TRBV2 with TRBJ2-1; 12 bases match TRBD2. The CDR3 is 15 amino acids. The V segment lost 7 bases and the J segment 8 bases; nucleotides outside the gene matches: 9. The germline CDR1 and CDR2 sequences are SNHLY and FYNNEI. The CDR3 spells CASIRLAGVLYEQFF. The CDR3 DNA reads as TGTGCCAGCATCCGACTAGCGGGAGTTTTATATGAGCAGTTCTTC.

Only one count was recorded for this clone. V and J are TRBV27 and TRBJ1-1; 7 bases fit TRBD1. CDR1 MNHEY and CDR2 SMNVEV come from the germline V gene (reference sequence). The CDR3 contains 13 residues. Losses at the gene ends were 8 bases for V and 5 bases for J; bases not matched to a gene: 8. DNA for the CDR3: TGTGCCAGCCGATTTACGACAGGGACTGAAGCTTTCTTT. Translated, it gives CASRFTTGTEAFF.

The J gene is TRBJ2-7, the V gene TRBV25-1, with 12 bases lining up with TRBD2. Germline V CDR1 and CDR2: MGHDK, SYGVNS. The trim removed 1 base at V and 4 bases at J, leaving 5 bases unmatched. The CDR3 is 16 residues long. The CDR3: CASSEFPTSGRYEQYF. CDR3 in DNA: TGTGCCAGCAGTGAATTCCCAACTAGCGGGAGGTACGAGCAGTACTTC.

The CDR3: CASGLPPGVTEAFF. DNA for the CDR3: TGTGCTAGTGGTTTGCCCCCGGGGGTCACTGAAGCTTTCTTT. V and J are TRBV12-5 and TRBJ1-1; the D gene is possibly TRBD1 (5 bases). Germline V gives CDR1 LGHNT, CDR2 FRNRAP. This CDR3 spans 14 amino acids. Trimming left V 2 bases short and J 4 bases short, with 11 bases between. Together with reference TRBV12-5 and TRBJ1-1, the CDR3 gives the full variable domain: DARVTQTPRHKVTEMGQEVTMRCQPILGHNTVFWYRQTMMQGLELLAYFRNRAPLDDSGMPKDRFSAEMPDATLATLKIQPSEPRDSAVYFCASGLPPGVTEAFFGQGTRLTVV.

The rearrangement links TRBV6-5 to TRBJ1-5; 9 nucleotides line up with TRBD1. J gave up 6 bases and V 4 bases, and 7 bases lay outside the gene matches. The CDR3 totals 15 residues. The germline V gene encodes CDR1 MNHEY and CDR2 SVGAGI. CDR3: CASSFSGQGSQPQHF. As DNA, the CDR3 is TGTGCCAGCAGTTTCTCGGGACAGGGATCTCAGCCCCAGCATTTT.

The gene calls are TRBV15 and TRBJ1-1; D unresolved. The CDR3 totals 11 residues. Germline CDR1 and CDR2: LNHNV and YYDKDF (reference sequence). The V and J ends lost 9 bases and 4 bases respectively, with 9 bases between them. This CDR3 is CATTEGTEAFF. DNA of the CDR3: TGTGCCACAACCGAGGGCACTGAAGCTTTCTTT.

The chain combines TRBV25-1 with TRBJ2-5; D is undetermined. Per the germline V gene, CDR1 is MGHDK and CDR2 is SYGVNS. CDR3 length: 13 residues. With 5 bases removed from V and 2 bases from J, the gap between germline ends came to 9 bases. The CDR3 protein is CASSRWAQETQYF. CDR3 sequence (DNA): TGTGCCAGCAGTCGGTGGGCGCAAGAGACCCAGTACTTC.

The rearrangement joins TRBV5-1 to TRBJ2-4, with 10 bases identical to TRBD2. Trimming removed 2 bases from V and 0 bases from J; junction bases left unmatched: 17. Germline V gene sequence: CDR1 SGHRS, CDR2 YFSETQ. This CDR3 comprises 21 residues. This chain's CDR3 is CASSFPVLASGSPIAKNIQYF. The CDR3 bases are TGCGCCAGCAGCTTCCCAGTCTTGGCTAGCGGGAGCCCTATAGCCAAAAACATTCAGTACTTC.

This clone is medium-sized by share. The chain uses TRBV5-8 and TRBJ1-3; 8 bases are shared with TRBD1. The CDR3 contains 17 residues. Germline V gene data show CDR1 as SGHTS and CDR2 as YDEGEE. Trimming took 5 bases from V and 2 from J; bases not matched to a gene: 12. The CDR3 loop is CASSFDRGSGTGNTIYF. In nucleotides, the CDR3 is TGTGCCAGCAGTTTCGACAGGGGAAGCGGGACTGGAAACACCATATATTTT.

There are a few counts of this clone. The rearrangement links TRBV7-9 to TRBJ2-7, with TRBD1 identical over 7 bases. The CDR3 has 15 residues. Germline CDR1 SEHNR, CDR2 FQNEAQ (reference sequence). J was trimmed by 3 bases and V by 5 bases; bases with no gene match: 10. The CDR3 loop reads CASSIDRDVNYEQYF. The CDR3 DNA follows: TGTGCCAGCAGCATCGACAGGGATGTAAACTACGAGCAGTACTTC.

The V gene is TRBV7-9, the J gene TRBJ2-4; the D gene is possibly TRBD1 (5 bases). Trimming shortened V by 4 bases and J by 6 bases, and 16 bases separated the two germline ends. The CDR3 consists of 15 residues. Germline values: CDR1 SEHNR, CDR2 FQNEAQ (reference sequence). CDR3 region: CASSSSQGRANIQYF. The CDR3 nucleotides read TGTGCCAGCAGCTCTAGTCAGGGCAGGGCAAACATTCAGTACTTC.

The gene calls are TRBV5-4 and TRBJ1-2, with 7 bases fitting TRBD1. This CDR3 has 17 residues. The J segment lost 1 base and the V segment lost 3 bases, leaving 12 bases of the junction unmatched. Germline values: CDR1 SGHNT, CDR2 YYREEE (reference sequence). CDR3 DNA sequence: TGTGCCAGCAGCTCACTTGGTGGGACAGCTTTTAACTATGGCTACACCTTC. Its translation: CASSSLGGTAFNYGYTF.

V is TRBV4-1 and J is TRBJ2-3; TRBD2 matches at 9 bases. Germline CDR1 MGHRA, CDR2 YSYEKL. This CDR3 spans 18 amino acids. Losses at the gene ends were 2 bases for V and 0 bases for J; bases not matched to a gene: 9. For the CDR3, the DNA is TGCGCCAGCAGCCAACTAGCGCTAGCGGGGCTGAGCACAGATACGCAGTATTTT. Translation gives CASSQLALAGLSTDTQYF.

This chain joins TRBV10-3 and TRBJ2-7; 8 bases are a match to TRBD2. J was trimmed by 4 bases and V by 6 bases; bases with no gene match: 5. The germline V gene encodes CDR1 ENHRY and CDR2 SYGVKD. The length of the CDR3 is 13 residues. The CDR3 DNA sequence: TGTGCCATCAGCGGTAGCGGGACATACGAGCAGTACTTC. It is translated as CAISGSGTYEQYF.

The rearrangement uses TRBV28 and TRBJ1-1; no firm D call. V lost 3 bases to trimming and J lost 4 bases, with 12 bases between them. Looked up from germline, CDR1 is MDHEN and CDR2 is SYDVKM. This CDR3 is 14 amino acids long. The CDR3 DNA sequence: TGTGCCAGCAGTTTCCGAATTGGCAGCACTGAAGCTTTCTTT. It specifies CASSFRIGSTEAFF.

The chain is built from TRBV7-2 and TRBJ2-1; TRBD2 aligns across 10 bases. Germline CDR1 reads SGHTA; CDR2 reads FQGNSA. The junction had 7 bases not matched to a gene; V was cut back by 3 bases and J by 5 bases. The CDR3 is 16 residues long. The CDR3 sequence: CASSLYRTSGHNEQFF. CDR3 bases: TGTGCCAGCAGCTTGTACAGGACTAGCGGCCACAATGAGCAGTTCTTC.